What follows is one T cell receptor (beta chain) and its context. Its antigen is unidentified. This sample stems from a study of CD8+ T cells in alopecia areata. Study-level information: Scoring treated patients' severity relied on the percentage of scalp area affected. The study, taken as a whole, reports: Tofacitinib yielded significantly lower scalp clonality and fewer expanded CD8+ clones among the top 100.

After isolation, RNA underwent reverse transcription to generate cDNA as the sequencing template. Measured with immunoSEQ multiplex PCR; TCRdb has only the in-frame clones, and not every one. The table includes about 120,000 clones, 50% to 55% detected once. Stated treatment: oral pan-JAK inhibitor, 5-10 mg twice daily. Punch biopsies of lesional scalp, plus peripheral blood, were taken from alopecia areata patients. The clonotype comes from a human donor with alopecia areata. The specimen was CD4+ T cells sorted from blood, collected at week 4, from a patient treated with tofacitinib.

CDR3 bases: TGTGCCAGCAGTGATTTGAGCGCGAGCAATGAGCAGTTCTTC. Translating gives CASSDLSASNEQFF. The chain joins TRBV2 to TRBJ2-1; no clear D gene. In germline, CDR1 is SNHLY, CDR2 FYNNEI. This CDR3 has 14 residues. Trimming shortened V by 3 bases and J by 6 bases, and 12 bases separated the two germline ends. Combining the CDR3 with reference TRBV2 and TRBJ2-1 gives the whole variable domain EPEVTQTPSHQVTQMGQEVILRCVPISNHLYFYWYRQILGQKVEFLVSFYNNEISEKSEIFDDQFSVERPDGSNFTLKIRSTKLEDSAMYFCASSDLSASNEQFFGPGTRLTVL.